This TCR beta chain comes out of a study of tumor-infiltrating lymphocytes in primary liver carcinoma. Overall study: Male and female patients aged 30 to 69 years made up the cohort. Sequencing of the samples generated roughly 3.65 to 7.5 million productive TCRbeta reads, with similar yields across tissue types.

Total RNA amounting to around 530 ng was the source from which TCR beta cDNA was made with a constant-region primer. TCR beta libraries came from three nested multiplex PCR rounds using slightly modified ARM-PCR. A C-beta reverse primer and TRBV1-TRBV30 forward primers served in each of the first two PCR rounds, at about 10 cycles apiece. TCRdb processed the multiplex PCR reads anew with MiXCR; each CDR3 protein has one entry. There are 40,000 to 45,000 distinct CDR3 sequences in the sample; over 70% occur only once, and 15% to 20% lies in the top ten. The CDR3 spans 16 residues. The germline V gene has CDR1 SGHRS and CDR2 YFSETQ. From unsorted bulk tissue weighing 20-30 mg, DNA and RNA were co-extracted. Over 80% of the cells in every tumor sample were viable tumor cells. This clonotype showed up just once. A junction end diverges from the germline sequence, so it may reflect a read error.

The genes are TRBV5-1 and TRBJ2-1; possibly TRBD2 for D (5 bases). The sample taken for sequencing was liver tumor tissue from sampling region 2. As for subset: tumor region T2, inferior pole. This TCR was sampled from a man aged 35 to 55 with primary liver carcinoma and hepatitis B virus infection. In DNA form, the CDR3 reads TGCGCCAGCGGCTTGGATGCGGGCGCGGTGGGAGTCGAGCAGTTCTTC. Residues: CASGLDAGAVGVEQFF.